This record looks at one TCR beta chain sequence and its context. The record originates from a study of blood T cell repertoires in COVID-19. The trim removed 1 base at V and 0 bases at J, leaving 9 bases unmatched. The CDR3 length is 19 residues. Germline V gene data show CDR1 as SGHTA and CDR2 as FQGTGA. The repertoire was sequenced with immunoSEQ multiplex PCR; TCRdb's copy has only in-frame clones and lacks some. The sample holds 53,000 or so clones, approximately 82% seen once. The rearrangement joins TRBV7-3 to TRBJ2-2, with 9 bases matching TRBD2. Sequenced sample: peripheral blood. The receptor's source is a human donor in a cohort sampled during active COVID-19. The DNA of the CDR3 is TGTGCCAGCAGCTTAATGAGGGTAGCGGGGGACCCGAACACCGGGGAGCTGTTTTTT. Protein sequence: CASSLMRVAGDPNTGELFF.